A single count supports the clone carrying this T cell receptor (beta chain). PCR employed 60 Vbeta and 13 Jbeta primers. The protocol was immunoSEQ multiplex PCR, while the TCRdb copy is restricted to in-frame clones and leaves out a portion. The data show about 140,000 clones, roughly 80% seen once. This record comes from a study of cytomegalovirus exposure and HLA in healthy donors. Study context: Within an early data release were tens of millions of unique TCRs drawn from HLA-typed donors.

Germline V gives CDR1 MDHEN, CDR2 SYDVKM. The CDR3 is 15 residues long. J lost 0 bases, V lost 6 bases, and 7 bases had no gene match. This sequence was found in a female donor in good health and CMV-seronegative. Sequenced sample: PBMCs. The rearrangement joins TRBV28 to TRBJ2-5; the match to TRBD1 covers 7 bases. The CDR3 loop is CASRSGTAYQETQYF. The CDR3 nucleotides read TGTGCCAGCAGATCCGGGACAGCGTACCAAGAGACCCAGTACTTC.